Listed below are T cell receptor beta chains from one sample, sequenced in a study of CD8 T cells in ankylosing spondylitis. Each CDR3 protein gets one entry after TCRdb re-called the 5' RACE reads with MiXCR. The top ten clones hold approximately 3.5% of a sample with approximately 130,000 distinct CDR3 sequences, around 9.7% of them seen once. Sequences were obtained from blood, either unsorted or a sorted T cell fraction (not recorded which). These receptor sequences come from a male donor with ankylosing spondylitis or in good health (not recorded which). Each CDR3 is given with its conserved first and last residue.

v_call: TRBV12-3/TRBV12-4
cdr3_aa: CASRQTWEQFF

v_call: TRBV7-8
cdr3_aa: CASSYGQGYGEQFF

v_call: TRBV20-1
cdr3_aa: CSTRQGAVYEQYF

v_call: TRBV10-2
cdr3_aa: CASSPQGGTLYEQYF

v_call: TRBV5-1
cdr3_aa: CASSLTTSGRNQETQYF

v_call: TRBV5-5
cdr3_aa: CASSLTFSGLETQYF

v_call: TRBV7-2
cdr3_aa: CASSEPGTGNEKLFF

v_call: TRBV7-2
cdr3_aa: CASSLAIAGEQFF

v_call: TRBV28
cdr3_aa: CASSDPGLASYEQYF

v_call: TRBV18
cdr3_aa: CASSPNYYEQYF

v_call: TRBV12-3/TRBV12-4
cdr3_aa: CASSPTGGGSRTDTQYF

v_call: TRBV12-3/TRBV12-4
cdr3_aa: CASSFSSRPDTQYF

v_call: TRBV5-1
cdr3_aa: CASSLIGTGVTGELFF

v_call: TRBV7-8
cdr3_aa: CASSLGPSSDYEQYF

v_call: TRBV20-1
cdr3_aa: CSAQGGNQPQHF

v_call: TRBV5-1
cdr3_aa: CASSLYGFNSPLHF

v_call: TRBV2
cdr3_aa: CASSELDRGTDTQYF

v_call: TRBV7-2
cdr3_aa: CASRQPGQRSSPLHF

v_call: TRBV20-1
cdr3_aa: CSANTVTLGNSPEWQPQHF

v_call: TRBV6-1
cdr3_aa: CASSLSGRAGEQYF

v_call: TRBV20-1
cdr3_aa: CSASTVSRPSYNSPLHF

v_call: TRBV5-1
cdr3_aa: CASSLEGGDTQYF

v_call: TRBV30
cdr3_aa: CAWSVGDSRYNEQFF

v_call: TRBV12-3/TRBV12-4
cdr3_aa: CASSLMGGSSYEQYF

v_call: TRBV4-1
cdr3_aa: CASSQTPGLAGDTQYF

v_call: TRBV28
cdr3_aa: CASSSRAAVVNTEAFF

v_call: TRBV20-1
cdr3_aa: CSADQELSSPLHF

v_call: TRBV4-3
cdr3_aa: CASSQDWPSGGAYNEQFF

v_call: TRBV28
cdr3_aa: CASTEGTTYEQYF

v_call: TRBV20-1
cdr3_aa: CSAGGDTQYF

v_call: TRBV29-1
cdr3_aa: CSVKSRNQQYF

v_call: TRBV12-3/TRBV12-4
cdr3_aa: CASSSEGSPSGNTIYF

v_call: TRBV6-1
cdr3_aa: CASSRTSGLSADEQFF

v_call: TRBV28
cdr3_aa: CASSPGQGRVRGYTF

v_call: TRBV20-1
cdr3_aa: CSARVLAGVTEETQYF

v_call: TRBV7-2
cdr3_aa: CASSLSGQGETQYF

v_call: TRBV5-6
cdr3_aa: CASSLALSDTQYF

v_call: TRBV27
cdr3_aa: CASSLPRLVPRTYEQYF

v_call: TRBV11-2
cdr3_aa: CASSERRAVTIYNSPLHF

v_call: TRBV12-3/TRBV12-4
cdr3_aa: CASSLGGRPFSEQYF

v_call: TRBV5-8
cdr3_aa: CASSSGLAGVNTDTQYF

v_call: TRBV5-1
cdr3_aa: CASSLLDRVGANVLTF

v_call: TRBV7-9
cdr3_aa: CASSYGTVLAKNIQYF